The 8 T cell receptor beta chains listed next were all sequenced from one sample in a study of beta chain features in type 1 diabetes. Notes on the study in general: For Type 1 diabetes patients, all four CD4+ subsets carried TCRB CDR3s that were moderately but significantly shorter.

The isolated RNA, all of it, was reverse transcribed, so expressed TCRB transcripts were what got sequenced. TCRdb keeps only in-frame clones here, not all; method: immunoSEQ multiplex PCR. The sample has more than 150,000 clones, roughly 9% seen once. For these receptors, no antigen is known. The source material was central memory CD4+ T cells from blood. All receptors come from a woman between 25 and 40 years old with type 1 diabetes.

The rearrangement joins TRBV12-5 to TRBJ1-2; TRBD1 might be the D (6 bases). Trimming removed 0 bases from V and 5 bases from J, with 19 bases in between. CDR3 length: 17 residues. Germline V lookup: CDR1 LGHNT, CDR2 FRNRAP. The CDR3 nucleotides are TGTGCTAGTGGTTTGGTCATTCGACAGGTTCCCTTTTATGGCTACACCTTC. Protein product: CASGLVIRQVPFYGYTF.

Only a few counts were recorded for this clone. The V call is TRBV4-1, the J call TRBJ2-3; 9 bases map to TRBD2. CDR1 and CDR2 from the germline V gene are MGHRA and YSYEKL. V lost 3 bases and J lost 1; bases outside the gene matches: 5. This CDR3 spans 16 amino acids. The CDR3 DNA reads TGCGCCAGCAGCCACGGTATAGCGGGAGGCACAGATACGCAGTATTTT. Translation: CASSHGIAGGTDTQYF.

This clone turned up a few times. This chain uses TRBV7-9 with TRBJ1-1, with D tentatively TRBD1 (5 bases). The germline V and J ends were trimmed by 1 base and 11 bases, with 14 bases remaining between them. CDR3 size: 13 residues. Germline V gives CDR1 SEHNR, CDR2 FQNEAQ (reference sequence). In nucleotides, the CDR3 is TGTGCCAGCAGCTTAGGGGCGCAGGGCTTGGCTTTCTTT. Its translation is CASSLGAQGLAFF.

This clone was seen more than once but under ten times. The gene calls are TRBV5-1 and TRBJ2-5; 7 positions match TRBD2. Germline V lookup: CDR1 SGHRS, CDR2 YFSETQ. This CDR3 comprises 14 residues. Trimming cost V 4 bases and J 5 bases; bases outside gene matches: 8. The CDR3 sequence: CASSHASGQETQYF. CDR3 nucleotides: TGCGCCAGCAGCCACGCTAGCGGTCAGGAGACCCAGTACTTC.

The rearrangement uses TRBV7-9 and TRBJ2-2; maybe TRBD2 (5 bases). V lost 5 bases and J 6 bases, leaving 19 bases between the germline ends. Looked up from germline, CDR1 is SEHNR and CDR2 is FQNEAQ (reference sequence). The CDR3 has 16 amino acids. CDR3 coding DNA: TGTGCCAGCAGCATATCCCCCTACGGGAAGGCCGGGGAGCTGTTTTTT. It yields the protein CASSISPYGKAGELFF. The variable domain in full, completed from reference TRBV7-9 and TRBJ2-2, reads DTGVSQNPRHKITKRGQNVTFRCDPISEHNRLYWYRQTLGQGPEFLTYFQNEAQLEKSRLLSDRFSAERPKGSFSTLEIQRTEQGDSAMYLCASSISPYGKAGELFFGEGSRLTVL.

The rearrangement links TRBV30 to TRBJ2-1; D is possibly TRBD2 (6 bases). Deletions cut 4 bases from V and 10 bases from J, with 17 bases between. There are 13 residues in the CDR3. CDR1 and CDR2 (germline): GTSNPN, SVGIG (reference sequence). The CDR3 DNA reads TGTGCCTGGATCCCTAACGACGGGGGAGAGCAGTTCTTC. Amino acids: CAWIPNDGGEQFF.

This clone was counted between two and nine times. The chain combines TRBV4-1 with TRBJ2-5; TRBD2 aligns across 10 bases. The CDR3 runs to 19 residues. J was trimmed by 5 bases and V by 1 base; bases with no gene match: 16. Germline CDR1 reads MGHRA; CDR2 reads YSYEKL. CDR3 amino acids: CASSQGRMASGRVRETQYF. The CDR3 region has the DNA TGCGCCAGCAGCCAAGGGAGGATGGCCAGCGGGAGGGTCCGGGAGACCCAGTACTTC.

The gene calls are TRBV30 and TRBJ2-3, with D possibly TRBD2 on 6 matching bases. The CDR3 is made up of 17 amino acids. The ends were cut back, 4 bases at V and 2 bases at J, with 22 bases in the middle. Germline CDR1 is GTSNPN and CDR2 is SVGIG (reference sequence). The CDR3 coding sequence is TGTGCCTGGACGCCCTCTGGGATGGGAGGATACACAGATACGCAGTATTTT. Translation gives CAWTPSGMGGYTDTQYF.